These 18 T cell receptor beta chains share one sample of origin, sequenced in a study of T cell responses to AZD1222 COVID-19 vaccine. This table comes from immunoSEQ multiplex PCR, and its TCRdb copy is limited to in-frame clones, with some not included. This table has 90,000 to 120,000 clones, under 95% appearing once. The source was peripheral blood, collected 28 days after the second AZD1222 dose. The receptors were gathered from an adult who received the AZD1222 COVID-19 vaccine.

The gene calls are TRBV4-1 and TRBJ2-2; D remains ambiguous. This CDR3 comprises 15 residues. Trimming took 0 bases from V and 5 from J, leaving 10 bases between them. Germline V CDR1 and CDR2: MGHRA, YSYEKL. The CDR3 is CASSQDRIFTGELFF. Here the CDR3 DNA reads TGCGCCAGCAGCCAAGACAGGATCTTTACCGGGGAGCTGTTTTTT.

This sequence joins TRBV6-5 and TRBJ1-6, with a possible D match to TRBD1 (5 bases). The CDR3 is 15 residues long. V lost 4 bases and J lost 7, with 14 bases in between. Looked up from germline, CDR1 is MNHEY and CDR2 is SVGAGI. This CDR3 is CASSLSGTPNSPLHF. The DNA of the CDR3 is TGTGCCAGCAGTTTATCCGGGACGCCAAATTCACCCCTCCACTTT.

This clone was observed once. This chain joins TRBV18 and TRBJ1-2; tentative D call: TRBD1 (6 bases). V lost 3 bases to trimming and J lost 3 bases, with 8 bases between them. Per the germline V gene, CDR1 is KGHSH and CDR2 is LQKENI. The CDR3 sequence is 13 residues long. The CDR3 DNA reads TGTGCCAGCTCACCGGGACAAGACTATGGCTACACCTTC. The encoded protein is CASSPGQDYGYTF.

This clone was seen only a few times. The gene calls are TRBV9 and TRBJ1-1; 7 bases match TRBD1. The trim removed 5 bases at V and 3 bases at J, leaving 4 bases unmatched. Germline-derived CDR1 and CDR2 are SGDLS and YYNGEE. The CDR3 loop spans 13 amino acids. The chain's CDR3 is CASRTGVDTEAFF. CDR3 DNA: TGTGCCAGCAGAACAGGGGTGGACACTGAAGCTTTCTTT.

The J gene is TRBJ1-2, the V gene TRBV6-5, with D tentatively TRBD1 (5 bases). Germline CDR1 is MNHEY and CDR2 is SVGAGI. The CDR3 totals 13 residues. Trimming removed 7 bases at V and 4 bases at J, with 13 bases between. The CDR3 DNA reads TGTGCCAGCACCCCAGGGAGGGCCTATGGCTACACCTTC. Translation gives CASTPGRAYGYTF.

J is TRBJ2-2 and V is TRBV18; D ambiguous. The CDR3 sequence is 11 residues long. With 5 bases removed from V and 7 bases from J, the gap between germline ends came to 5 bases. Germline V gene data show CDR1 as KGHSH and CDR2 as LQKENI. The CDR3 nucleotides read TGTGCCAGCTCAGAGGTCGGGGAGCTGTTTTTT. It is translated as CASSEVGELFF.

Turning to this clone: Other DNA sequences in the same sample also yield this CDR3. This chain uses TRBV5-1 with TRBJ1-4; no clear D gene. The CDR3 runs 14 residues. Trimming pared 0 bases from V and 2 bases from J, leaving 5 bases between. Germline V lookup: CDR1 SGHRS, CDR2 YFSETQ. The DNA for the CDR3 is TGCGCCAGCAGCTTGGGTGGCACTAATGAAAAACTGTTTTTT. Translated: CASSLGGTNEKLFF. Supplemented by reference TRBV5-1 and TRBJ1-4, the full variable domain reads KAGVTQTPRYLIKTRGQQVTLSCSPISGHRSVSWYQQTPGQGLQFLFEYFSETQRNKGNFPGRFSGRQFSNSRSEMNVSTLELGDSALYLCASSLGGTNEKLFFGSGTQLSVL.

The rearrangement uses TRBV27 and TRBJ2-1; the match to TRBD2 covers 7 bases. The CDR3 runs to 16 residues. The trim removed 7 bases at V and 1 base at J, leaving 10 bases unmatched. Germline V gene data show CDR1 as MNHEY and CDR2 as SMNVEV (reference sequence). This CDR3 reads CASKRQGGPSYNEQFF. DNA of the CDR3: TGTGCCAGCAAGAGGCAGGGAGGGCCGTCCTACAATGAGCAGTTCTTC.

The genes are TRBV12-5 and TRBJ2-3, with a weak D call TRBD2 (6 bases). Germline loops: CDR1 LGHNT, CDR2 FRNRAP. This CDR3 is built from 12 residues. V lost 2 bases to trimming and J lost 6 bases, with 6 bases between them. Here the CDR3 DNA reads TGTGCTAGTGGTTTGCTAGCGGATACGCAGTATTTT. Amino acids: CASGLLADTQYF.

The chain has TRBV7-8 and TRBJ2-1; D assignment may be TRBD1 or TRBD2 (5 bases each). Germline CDR1 is SGHVS and CDR2 is FQNEAQ. The CDR3 covers 13 residues. Trimming stripped 5 bases from V and 9 bases from J, with 14 bases between. The CDR3 spells CASSRGPTGEQFF. The DNA of the CDR3 is TGTGCCAGCAGCCGGGGCCCTACCGGTGAGCAGTTCTTC.

The chain carries TRBV4-2 and TRBJ2-7; D is perhaps TRBD1 (5 bases). Looked up from germline, CDR1 is LGHNA and CDR2 is YNFKEQ. The length of the CDR3 is 12 residues. V lost 0 bases and J lost 6, with 6 bases in between. Here the CDR3 DNA reads TGTGCCAGCAGCCAAGAAAGGGGCGAGCAGTACTTC. It is translated as CASSQERGEQYF.

The chain uses TRBV28 and TRBJ1-2; possibly TRBD1 for D (5 bases). Between the trimmed V and J ends, which lost 3 bases and 4 bases, there was a span of 9 bases. Germline lookup yields CDR1 MDHEN and CDR2 SYDVKM. CDR3 length: 13 residues. CDR3: CASSFAGRYGYTF. In DNA form, the CDR3 reads TGTGCCAGCAGTTTTGCAGGGCGCTATGGCTACACCTTC.

In its sample, this clone was seen once. This chain uses TRBV7-2 with TRBJ1-1; tentative D call: TRBD1 (5 bases). V was shortened by 1 base and J by 3 bases, with 9 bases between the two germline ends. This CDR3 comprises 14 residues. Germline loops: CDR1 SGHTA, CDR2 FQGNSA. DNA of the CDR3: TGTGCCAGCAGCTTAGGGGGGGTGGACACTGAAGCTTTCTTT. Its protein product is CASSLGGVDTEAFF.

This sequence joins TRBV6-2 or TRBV6-3 and TRBJ1-1; 9 positions agree with TRBD1. The CDR3 spans 16 residues. J gave up 6 bases and V 6 bases, and 14 bases lay outside the gene matches. Germline loops: CDR1 MNHEY, CDR2 SVGEGT. For the CDR3, the DNA is TGTGCCAGCAGCATTTATCCGGGACAGGGATCGGCTGAAGCTTTCTTT. It encodes CASSIYPGQGSAEAFF.

This chain joins TRBV7-8 and TRBJ1-4; D ambiguous. Germline loops: CDR1 SGHVS, CDR2 FQNEAQ. Trimming stripped 5 bases from V and 0 bases from J, with 13 bases between. The CDR3 runs to 16 residues. DNA of the CDR3: TGTGCCAGCAGCCGAGGTGGGCAGGCAACTAATGAAAAACTGTTTTTT. The encoded protein is CASSRGGQATNEKLFF.

The genes are TRBV19 and TRBJ1-1; no clear D. CDR1 is LNHDA, CDR2 SQIVND, per germline (reference sequence). This CDR3 contains 13 residues. Trimming removed 8 bases at V and 1 base at J, with 11 bases between. CDR3 sequence: CASQRGRNTEAFF. The DNA of the CDR3 is TGTGCCAGTCAACGGGGAAGGAACACTGAAGCTTTCTTT.

This chain links TRBV5-1 with TRBJ2-3; D remains unclear. The CDR3 runs 15 residues. The V end was cut by 3 bases, the J end by 2 bases, with 13 bases between. CDR1 and CDR2 from the germline V gene are SGHRS and YFSETQ. The DNA for the CDR3 is TGCGCCAGCAGCTCGGAAGACTTTCTCACAGATACGCAGTATTTT. Its translation: CASSSEDFLTDTQYF.

The rearrangement joins TRBV5-6 to TRBJ1-2; 8 bases agree with TRBD1. The CDR3 extends over 17 amino acids. Germline V gene lookup returns CDR1 SGHDT and CDR2 YYEEEE. With 4 bases clipped from V and 6 bases from J, the junction kept 17 bases outside the gene matches. The CDR3 region is CASSPEGRQGASNGYTF. For the CDR3, the DNA is TGTGCCAGCAGCCCCGAGGGACGGCAGGGGGCATCTAATGGCTACACCTTC. The full variable domain, rest sourced from reference TRBV5-6 and TRBJ1-2, is DAGVTQSPTHLIKTRGQQVTLRCSPKSGHDTVSWYQQALGQGPQFIFQYYEEEERQRGNFPDRFSGHQFPNYSSELNVNALLLGDSALYLCASSPEGRQGASNGYTFGSGTRLTVV.